These 10 T cell receptor beta chains originate from one sample sequenced in a study of blood T cells in healthy people across ages. Primed by a sample-barcoded 5' primer and a J-beta primer mix, a second PCR proceeded for about 6 to 11 cycles. From the 5' RACE reads, TCRdb called clonotypes with MiXCR, one entry per CDR3 protein. The sample shows over 500,000 distinct CDR3 sequences, around a quarter of them seen only once. This same sample was also taken into another study, of T cells of mothers and their children.

Sequencing input: blood. Source of these receptors: a boy aged 2-15 years in good health.

This clonotype was found a few times. The rearrangement uses TRBV27 and TRBJ2-5; tentatively, D is TRBD1 (6 bases). TRBJ2-7 matches the DNA end more closely, so the J call is doubtful. The CDR3 loop spans 14 amino acids. Germline CDR1 reads MNHEY; CDR2 reads SMNVEV (reference sequence). The CDR3 region has the DNA TGTGCCAGCAGCGCCAGGGGCCCCTCCTACGAGCAGTACTTC. Translated: CASSARGPSYEQYF.

The chain joins TRBV20-1 to TRBJ2-5, with TRBD2 matching over 12 bases. V shed 3 bases, J shed 1 base, and the junction held 6 bases outside the gene matches. This CDR3 comprises 16 residues. Per germline, CDR1 DFQATT and CDR2 SNEGSKA (reference sequence). This chain's CDR3 is CSARGTSGPPQETQYF. In DNA, the CDR3 is TGCAGTGCTAGGGGGACTAGCGGGCCACCCCAAGAGACCCAGTACTTC.

V and J are TRBV3-1 and TRBJ1-1, with D unclear. V shed 3 bases and J shed 1 base, with 9 bases lying between them. There are 14 residues in the CDR3. The germline V gene encodes CDR1 LGHDT and CDR2 YNNKEL (reference sequence). The CDR3 DNA is TGTGCCAGCAGCCACCACCCGGCGAACACTGAAGCTTTCTTT. This codes for CASSHHPANTEAFF.

This clonotype turned up a few times. The chain is built from TRBV12-3 or TRBV12-4 and TRBJ2-5; 8 nucleotides match TRBD1. The CDR3 spans 14 residues. With V trimmed by 7 bases and J by 5 bases, 9 bases remained unmatched. CDR3 nucleotide sequence: TGTGCCAGCACGCCCAACAGGGGGGACGAGACCCAGTACTTC. This sequence encodes CASTPNRGDETQYF.

The table lists this clonotype with a few counts. The J gene is TRBJ1-2, the V gene TRBV12-3 or TRBV12-4; 11 bases map to TRBD1. The CDR3 consists of 14 residues. The V segment lost 6 bases and the J segment 4 bases; nucleotides outside the gene matches: 4. The CDR3 sequence: CASRRTGGLYGYTF. The CDR3 region has the DNA TGTGCCAGCAGGCGGACAGGGGGCCTCTATGGCTACACCTTC.

This clonotype was picked up a small number of times. The chain links TRBV7-9 to TRBJ1-4, with TRBD1 as a possible D gene (5 bases). The germline V gene encodes CDR1 SEHNR and CDR2 FQNEAQ (reference sequence). The germline V and J ends were trimmed by 5 bases and 4 bases, with 17 bases remaining between them. The CDR3 loop spans 16 amino acids. The CDR3 sequence is CASSMGTNPLNEKLFF. The DNA for the CDR3 is TGTGCCAGCAGCATGGGGACCAATCCCCTTAATGAAAAACTGTTTTTT. The full variable domain, rest sourced from reference TRBV7-9 and TRBJ1-4, is DTGVSQNPRHKITKRGQNVTFRCDPISEHNRLYWYRQTLGQGPEFLTYFQNEAQLEKSRLLSDRFSAERPKGSFSTLEIQRTEQGDSAMYLCASSMGTNPLNEKLFFGSGTQLSVL.

The genes are TRBV7-9 and TRBJ2-5, with 9 bases aligning to TRBD2. Unmatched junction bases numbered 6, after V lost 5 bases and J lost 5 bases. The CDR3 covers 14 residues. CDR1 and CDR2 from the germline V gene are SEHNR and FQNEAQ (reference sequence). DNA of the CDR3: TGTGCCAGCAGCGGTAGCGGGAGTGGTGAGACCCAGTACTTC. Protein sequence: CASSGSGSGETQYF. Variable domain in full (rest from reference TRBV7-9 and TRBJ2-5): DTGVSQNPRHKITKRGQNVTFRCDPISEHNRLYWYRQTLGQGPEFLTYFQNEAQLEKSRLLSDRFSAERPKGSFSTLEIQRTEQGDSAMYLCASSGSGSGETQYFGPGTRLLVL.

Only a few counts were recorded for this clonotype. The gene calls are TRBV23-1 and TRBJ2-1; unclear D gene. TRBV23-1 is identified as an open reading frame with a role that is uncertain. V lost 4 bases, J lost 2 bases, and 15 bases lay in between. The CDR3 is made up of 16 amino acids. The DNA for the CDR3 is TGCGCCAGCAGTCCCCCCTCCTTTAGCACCTACAATGAGCAGTTCTTC. This sequence encodes CASSPPSFSTYNEQFF.

The chain has TRBV5-4 and TRBJ2-1; TRBD2 is a possible D gene (7 bases). The V gene lost 3 bases and the J gene lost 9 bases, with 13 bases spanning the gap. CDR3 length: 13 amino acids. Germline V gene lookup returns CDR1 SGHNT and CDR2 YYREEE (reference sequence). The CDR3 spells CASSWGGRREQFF. CDR3 DNA: TGTGCCAGCAGCTGGGGGGGGCGTCGTGAGCAGTTCTTC. Full variable domain (outside the CDR3, taken from reference TRBV5-4 and TRBJ2-1): ETGVTQSPTHLIKTRGQQVTLRCSSQSGHNTVSWYQQALGQGPQFIFQYYREEENGRGNFPPRFSGLQFPNYSSELNVNALELDDSALYLCASSWGGRREQFFGPGTRLTVL.

This clonotype was counted a few times. The chain couples TRBV6-5 to TRBJ2-5; D may be TRBD1 (6 bases). The tail of the sequence fits TRBJ2-1 better, so the J call may be wrong. The CDR3 contains 17 residues. Germline values: CDR1 MNHEY, CDR2 SVGAGI. CDR3 amino acids: CASSYSLVAGVHNEQFF. The CDR3 DNA sequence: TGTGCCAGCAGTTACTCGTTGGTCGCAGGGGTCCACAATGAGCAGTTCTTC.